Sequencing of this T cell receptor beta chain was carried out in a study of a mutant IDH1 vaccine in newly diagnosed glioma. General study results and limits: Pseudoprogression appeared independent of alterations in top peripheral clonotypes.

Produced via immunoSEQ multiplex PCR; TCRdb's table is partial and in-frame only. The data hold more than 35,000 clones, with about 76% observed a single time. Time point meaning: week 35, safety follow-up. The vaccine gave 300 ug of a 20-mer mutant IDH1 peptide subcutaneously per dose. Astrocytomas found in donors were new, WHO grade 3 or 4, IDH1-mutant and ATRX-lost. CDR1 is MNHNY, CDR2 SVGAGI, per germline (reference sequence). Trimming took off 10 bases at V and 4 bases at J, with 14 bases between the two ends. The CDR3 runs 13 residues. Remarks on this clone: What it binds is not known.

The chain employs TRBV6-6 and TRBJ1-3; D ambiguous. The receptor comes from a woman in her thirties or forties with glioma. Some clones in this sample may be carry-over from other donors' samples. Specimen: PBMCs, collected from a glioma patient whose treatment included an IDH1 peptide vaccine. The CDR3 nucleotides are TGTGCCACGATCTGGGAATCCGGAAACACCATATATTTT. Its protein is CATIWESGNTIYF.